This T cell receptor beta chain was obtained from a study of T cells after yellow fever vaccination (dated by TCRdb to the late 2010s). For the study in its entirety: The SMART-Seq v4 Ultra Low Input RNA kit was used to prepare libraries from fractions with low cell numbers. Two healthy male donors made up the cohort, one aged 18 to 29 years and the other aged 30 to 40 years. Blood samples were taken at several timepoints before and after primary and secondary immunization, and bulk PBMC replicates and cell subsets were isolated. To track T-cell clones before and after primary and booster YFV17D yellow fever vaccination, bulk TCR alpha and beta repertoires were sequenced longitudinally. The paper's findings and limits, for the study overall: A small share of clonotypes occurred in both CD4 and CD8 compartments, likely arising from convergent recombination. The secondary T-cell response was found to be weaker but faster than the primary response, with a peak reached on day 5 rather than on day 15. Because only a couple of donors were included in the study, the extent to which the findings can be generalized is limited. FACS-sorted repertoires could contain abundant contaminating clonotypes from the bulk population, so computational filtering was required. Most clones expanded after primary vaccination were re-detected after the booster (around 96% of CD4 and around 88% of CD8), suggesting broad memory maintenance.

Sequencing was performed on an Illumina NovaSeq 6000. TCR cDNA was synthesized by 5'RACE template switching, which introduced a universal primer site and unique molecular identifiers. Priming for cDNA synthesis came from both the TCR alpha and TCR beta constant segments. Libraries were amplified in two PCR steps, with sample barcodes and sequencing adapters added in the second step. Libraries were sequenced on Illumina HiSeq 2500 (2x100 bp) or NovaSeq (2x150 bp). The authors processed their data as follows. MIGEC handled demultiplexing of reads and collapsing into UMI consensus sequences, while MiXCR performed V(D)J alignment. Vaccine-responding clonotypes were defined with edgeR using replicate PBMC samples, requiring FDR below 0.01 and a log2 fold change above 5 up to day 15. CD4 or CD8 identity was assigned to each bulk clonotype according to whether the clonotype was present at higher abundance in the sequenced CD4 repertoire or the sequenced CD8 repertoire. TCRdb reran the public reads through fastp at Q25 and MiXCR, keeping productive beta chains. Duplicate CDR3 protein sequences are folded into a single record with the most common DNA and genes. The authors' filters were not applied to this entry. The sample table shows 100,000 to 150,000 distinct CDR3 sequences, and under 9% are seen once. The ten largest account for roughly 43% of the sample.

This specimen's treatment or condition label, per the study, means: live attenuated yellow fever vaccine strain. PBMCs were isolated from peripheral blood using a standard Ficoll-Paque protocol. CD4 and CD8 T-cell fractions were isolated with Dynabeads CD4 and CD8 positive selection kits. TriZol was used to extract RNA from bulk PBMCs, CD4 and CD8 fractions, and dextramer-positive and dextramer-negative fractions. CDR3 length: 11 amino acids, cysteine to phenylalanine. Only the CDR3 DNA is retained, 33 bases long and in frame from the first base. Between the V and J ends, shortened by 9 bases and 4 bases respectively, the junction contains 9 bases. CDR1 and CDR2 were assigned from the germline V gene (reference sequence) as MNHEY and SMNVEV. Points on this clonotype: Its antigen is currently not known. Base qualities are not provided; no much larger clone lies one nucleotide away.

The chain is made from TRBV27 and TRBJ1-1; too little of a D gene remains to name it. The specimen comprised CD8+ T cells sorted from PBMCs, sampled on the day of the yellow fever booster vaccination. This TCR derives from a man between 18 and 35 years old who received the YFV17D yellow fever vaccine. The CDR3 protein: CASLSATEAFF. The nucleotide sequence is TGTGCCAGTCTGAGCGCCACTGAAGCTTTCTTT.